This T cell receptor beta chain is drawn from a study of identifying expanded T cells in peripheral blood. Study-wide results and limits: About 1.2 clones differed between technical replicates, versus 16.4 and 19 over time.

Assay used: immunoSEQ multiplex PCR; TCRdb lists only in-frame clones, some missing. The table has about 85,000 clones, 70% to 90% seen once; the top ten hold roughly 2.8%. The table lists this clone with a few counts. Its antigen is undetermined. There are 15 residues in the CDR3. From germline, CDR1 is MDHEN and CDR2 SYDVKM. Trimming cost V 5 bases and J 10 bases, with 18 bases left between them. Collection occurred without any documented infections or immune events in donors. This TCR derives from a person aged 18 to 75 in good health. The sequenced sample was blood. V is TRBV28 and J is TRBJ1-6, with D perhaps TRBD1 (5 bases). Here the CDR3 reads CASSLPGGGGSPLHF. As DNA, the CDR3 is TGTGCCAGCAGTCTCCCCGGGGGAGGTGGGTCACCCCTCCACTTT. The variable domain in full, completed from reference TRBV28 and TRBJ1-6, reads DVKVTQSSRYLVKRTGEKVFLECVQDMDHENMFWYRQDPGLGLRLIYFSYDVKMKEKGDIPEGYSVSREKKERFSLILESASTNQTSMYLCASSLPGGGGSPLHFGNGTRLTVT.